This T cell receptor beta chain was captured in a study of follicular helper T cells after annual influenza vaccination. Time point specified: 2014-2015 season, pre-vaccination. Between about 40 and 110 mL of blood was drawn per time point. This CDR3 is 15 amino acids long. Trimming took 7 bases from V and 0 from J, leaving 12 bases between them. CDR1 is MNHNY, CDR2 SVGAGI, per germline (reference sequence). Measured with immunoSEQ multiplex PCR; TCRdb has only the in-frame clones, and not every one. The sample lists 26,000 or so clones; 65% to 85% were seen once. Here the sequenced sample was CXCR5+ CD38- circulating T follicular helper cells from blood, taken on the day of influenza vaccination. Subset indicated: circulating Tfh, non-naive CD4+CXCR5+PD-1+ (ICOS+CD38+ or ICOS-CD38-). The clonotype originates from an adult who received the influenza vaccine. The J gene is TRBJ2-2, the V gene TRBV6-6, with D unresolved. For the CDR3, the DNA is TGTGCCAGCACCGCCAGGCAGGCGAACACCGGGGAGCTGTTTTTT. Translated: CASTARQANTGELFF.